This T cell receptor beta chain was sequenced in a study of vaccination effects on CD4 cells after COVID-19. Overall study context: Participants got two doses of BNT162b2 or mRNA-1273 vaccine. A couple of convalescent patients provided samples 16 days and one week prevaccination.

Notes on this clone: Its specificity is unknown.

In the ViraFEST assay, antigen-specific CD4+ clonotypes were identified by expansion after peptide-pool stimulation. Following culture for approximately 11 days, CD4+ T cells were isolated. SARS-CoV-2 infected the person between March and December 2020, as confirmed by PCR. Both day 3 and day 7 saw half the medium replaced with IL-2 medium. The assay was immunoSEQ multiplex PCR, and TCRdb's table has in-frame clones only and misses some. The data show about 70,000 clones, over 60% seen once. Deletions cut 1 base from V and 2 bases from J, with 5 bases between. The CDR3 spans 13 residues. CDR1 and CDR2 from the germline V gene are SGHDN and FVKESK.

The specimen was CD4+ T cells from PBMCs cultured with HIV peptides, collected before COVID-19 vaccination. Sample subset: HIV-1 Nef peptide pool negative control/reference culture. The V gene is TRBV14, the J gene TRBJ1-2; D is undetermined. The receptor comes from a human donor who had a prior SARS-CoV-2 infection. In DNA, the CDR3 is TGTGCCAGCAGCCAAGGGGTAAACTATGGCTACACCTTC. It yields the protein CASSQGVNYGYTF.